The clone carrying this TCR beta chain occurred many times. V lost 5 bases and J lost 2; bases outside the gene matches: 2. Germline-derived CDR1 and CDR2 are DFQATT and SNEGSKA (reference sequence). The CDR3 spans 14 residues. The library was built from about 0.4 ug RNA with molecular barcoded adaptors for alpha/delta and beta/gamma chains. TCRdb fed the reads into MiXCR, producing one record per CDR3 protein. The data contain around 130,000 distinct CDR3 sequences, over 10% of them seen just once; the ten biggest clones take up under 9%. These data are taken from a study of read filtering for tumor transcriptome and immune sequencing. About the study: Patients were 17 to 20 male and approximately 15 female, mean age 65.9 years, range roughly 45 to 85. Whole-transcriptome libraries were prepared after DNase treatment.

The sequence was collected from a donor at least 40 years old with multiple myeloma. Sequenced: a population of CD138-negative cells sorted from bone marrow. The rearrangement links TRBV20-1 to TRBJ2-3; 12 bases agree with TRBD2. CDR3 sequence reads: CSALAGGVTDTQYF. CDR3 nucleotide sequence: TGCAGTGCTCTAGCGGGAGGGGTCACAGATACGCAGTATTTT.